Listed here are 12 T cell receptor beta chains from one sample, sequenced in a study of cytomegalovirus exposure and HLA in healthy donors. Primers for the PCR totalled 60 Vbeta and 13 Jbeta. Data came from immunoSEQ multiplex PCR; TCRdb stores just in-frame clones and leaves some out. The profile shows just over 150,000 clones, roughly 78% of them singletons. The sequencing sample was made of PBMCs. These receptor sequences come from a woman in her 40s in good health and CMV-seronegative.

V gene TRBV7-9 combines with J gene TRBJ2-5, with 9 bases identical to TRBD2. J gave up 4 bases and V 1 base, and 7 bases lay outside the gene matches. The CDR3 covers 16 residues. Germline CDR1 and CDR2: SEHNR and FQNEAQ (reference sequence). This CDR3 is CASSLDLAGFSETQYF. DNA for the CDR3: TGTGCCAGCAGCTTAGATCTAGCGGGGTTTTCAGAGACCCAGTACTTC.

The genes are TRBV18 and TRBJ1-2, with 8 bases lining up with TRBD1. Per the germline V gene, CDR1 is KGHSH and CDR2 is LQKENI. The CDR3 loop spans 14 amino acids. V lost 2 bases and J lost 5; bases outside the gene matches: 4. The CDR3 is CASSPGQGLYGYTF. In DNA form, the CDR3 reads TGTGCCAGCTCACCAGGACAGGGTTTATATGGCTACACCTTC.

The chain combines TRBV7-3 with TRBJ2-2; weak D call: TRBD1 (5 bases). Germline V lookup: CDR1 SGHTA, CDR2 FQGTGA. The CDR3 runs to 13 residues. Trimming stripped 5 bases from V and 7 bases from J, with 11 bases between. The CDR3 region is CASSALGVGELFF. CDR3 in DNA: TGTGCCAGCAGCGCGCTAGGGGTCGGGGAGCTGTTTTTT.

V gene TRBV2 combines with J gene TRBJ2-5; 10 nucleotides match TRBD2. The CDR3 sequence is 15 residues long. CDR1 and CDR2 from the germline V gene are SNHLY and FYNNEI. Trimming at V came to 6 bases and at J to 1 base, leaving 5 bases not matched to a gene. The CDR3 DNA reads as TGTGCCAGCAGCGCACTAGCGGGGATCCAAGAGACCCAGTACTTC. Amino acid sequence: CASSALAGIQETQYF. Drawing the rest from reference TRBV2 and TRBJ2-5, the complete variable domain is EPEVTQTPSHQVTQMGQEVILRCVPISNHLYFYWYRQILGQKVEFLVSFYNNEISEKSEIFDDQFSVERPDGSNFTLKIRSTKLEDSAMYFCASSALAGIQETQYFGPGTRLLVL.

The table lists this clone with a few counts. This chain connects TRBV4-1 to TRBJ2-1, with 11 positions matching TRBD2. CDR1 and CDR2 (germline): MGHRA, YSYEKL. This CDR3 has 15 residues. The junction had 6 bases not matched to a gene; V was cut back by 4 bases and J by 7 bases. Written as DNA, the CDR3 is TGCGCCAGCAGCCCTCCGGGACTAGCGGATAATGAGCAGTTCTTC. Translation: CASSPPGLADNEQFF.

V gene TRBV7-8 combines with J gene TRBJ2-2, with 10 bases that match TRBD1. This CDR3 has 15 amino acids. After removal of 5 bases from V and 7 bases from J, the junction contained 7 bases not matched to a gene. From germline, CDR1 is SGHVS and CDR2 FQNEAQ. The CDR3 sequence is CASSAQGQGLGELFF. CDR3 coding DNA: TGTGCCAGCAGCGCGCAGGGACAGGGGCTCGGGGAGCTGTTTTTT.

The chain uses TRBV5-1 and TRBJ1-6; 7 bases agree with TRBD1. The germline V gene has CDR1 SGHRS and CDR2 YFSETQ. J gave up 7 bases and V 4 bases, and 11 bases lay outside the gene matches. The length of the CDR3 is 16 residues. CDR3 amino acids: CASSQLTGVGNSPLHF. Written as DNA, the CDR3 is TGCGCCAGCAGCCAGCTAACAGGGGTGGGGAATTCACCCCTCCACTTT.

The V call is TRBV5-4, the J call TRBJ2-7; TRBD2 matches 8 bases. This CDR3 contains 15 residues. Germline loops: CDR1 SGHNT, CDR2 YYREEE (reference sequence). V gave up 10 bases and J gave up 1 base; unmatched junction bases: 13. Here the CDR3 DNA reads TGTGCCTCGAGGAGCTTCAGCGGGGGATCCTACGAGCAGTACTTC. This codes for CASRSFSGGSYEQYF.

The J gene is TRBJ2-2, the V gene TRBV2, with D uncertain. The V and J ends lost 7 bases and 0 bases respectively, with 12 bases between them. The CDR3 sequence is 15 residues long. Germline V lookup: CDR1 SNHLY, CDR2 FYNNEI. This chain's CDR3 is CASTVFRANTGELFF. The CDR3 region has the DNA TGTGCCAGCACCGTATTCCGGGCGAACACCGGGGAGCTGTTTTTT.

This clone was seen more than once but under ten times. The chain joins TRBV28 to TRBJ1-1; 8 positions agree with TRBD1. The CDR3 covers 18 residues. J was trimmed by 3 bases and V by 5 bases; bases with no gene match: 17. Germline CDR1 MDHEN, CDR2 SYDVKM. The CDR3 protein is CASSPPGQATRWDTEAFF. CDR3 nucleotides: TGTGCCAGCAGTCCCCCGGGACAGGCGACCCGATGGGACACTGAAGCTTTCTTT. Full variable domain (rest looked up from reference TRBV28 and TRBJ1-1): DVKVTQSSRYLVKRTGEKVFLECVQDMDHENMFWYRQDPGLGLRLIYFSYDVKMKEKGDIPEGYSVSREKKERFSLILESASTNQTSMYLCASSPPGQATRWDTEAFFGQGTRLTVV.

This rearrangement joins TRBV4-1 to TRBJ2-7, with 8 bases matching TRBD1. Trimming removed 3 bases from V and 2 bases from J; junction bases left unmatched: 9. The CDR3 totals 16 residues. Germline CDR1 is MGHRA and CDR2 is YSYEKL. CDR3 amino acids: CASSQVGRDRTYEQYF. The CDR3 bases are TGCGCCAGCAGCCAGGTTGGTCGGGACAGGACCTACGAGCAGTACTTC.

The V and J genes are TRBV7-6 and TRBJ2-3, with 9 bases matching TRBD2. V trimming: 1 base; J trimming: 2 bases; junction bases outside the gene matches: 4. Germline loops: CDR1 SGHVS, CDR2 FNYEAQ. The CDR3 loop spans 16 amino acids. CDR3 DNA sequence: TGTGCCAGCAGCTTAGGCCTAGCGGGGTTCACAGATACGCAGTATTTT. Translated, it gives CASSLGLAGFTDTQYF.